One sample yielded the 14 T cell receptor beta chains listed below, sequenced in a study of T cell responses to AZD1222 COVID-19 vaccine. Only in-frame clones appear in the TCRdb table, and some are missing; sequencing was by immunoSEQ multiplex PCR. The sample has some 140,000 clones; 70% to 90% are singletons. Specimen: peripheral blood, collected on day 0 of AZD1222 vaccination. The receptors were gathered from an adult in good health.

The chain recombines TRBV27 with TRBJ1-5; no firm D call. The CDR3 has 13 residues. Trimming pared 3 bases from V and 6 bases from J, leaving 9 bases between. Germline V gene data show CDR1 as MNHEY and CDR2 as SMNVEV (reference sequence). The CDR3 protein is CASSFGGSQPQHF. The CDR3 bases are TGTGCCAGCAGTTTTGGTGGATCTCAGCCCCAGCATTTT.

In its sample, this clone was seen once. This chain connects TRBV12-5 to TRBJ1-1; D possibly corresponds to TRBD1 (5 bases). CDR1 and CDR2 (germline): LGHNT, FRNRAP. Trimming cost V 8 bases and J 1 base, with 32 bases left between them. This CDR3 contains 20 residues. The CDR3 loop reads CASREDTSGGLYDKNTEAFF. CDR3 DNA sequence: TGTGCTAGTAGGGAGGATACGAGTGGGGGGTTATATGATAAGAACACTGAAGCTTTCTTT. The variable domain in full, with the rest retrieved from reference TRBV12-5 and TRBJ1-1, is DARVTQTPRHKVTEMGQEVTMRCQPILGHNTVFWYRQTMMQGLELLAYFRNRAPLDDSGMPKDRFSAEMPDATLATLKIQPSEPRDSAVYFCASREDTSGGLYDKNTEAFFGQGTRLTVV.

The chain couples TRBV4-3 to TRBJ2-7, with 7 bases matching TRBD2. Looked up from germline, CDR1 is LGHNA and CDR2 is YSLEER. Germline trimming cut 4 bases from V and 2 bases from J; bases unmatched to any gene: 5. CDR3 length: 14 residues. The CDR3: CASSPGLRAYEQYF. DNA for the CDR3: TGCGCCAGCAGCCCGGGACTACGGGCCTACGAGCAGTACTTC.

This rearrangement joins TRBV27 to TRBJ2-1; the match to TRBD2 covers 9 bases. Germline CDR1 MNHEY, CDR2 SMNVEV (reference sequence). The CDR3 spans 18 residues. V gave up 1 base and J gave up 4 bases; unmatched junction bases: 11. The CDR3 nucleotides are TGTGCCAGCAGTTTATTCTCTTTTGGGCTAGCGGGGTACAATGAGCAGTTCTTC. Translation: CASSLFSFGLAGYNEQFF.

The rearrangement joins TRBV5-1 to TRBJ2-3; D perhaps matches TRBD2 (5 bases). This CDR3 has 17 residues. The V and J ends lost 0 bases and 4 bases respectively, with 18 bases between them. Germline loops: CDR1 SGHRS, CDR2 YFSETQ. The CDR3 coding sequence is TGCGCCAGCAGCTTGGGCGGCTACCCTCGGGGTGCAGATACGCAGTATTTT. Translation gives CASSLGGYPRGADTQYF.

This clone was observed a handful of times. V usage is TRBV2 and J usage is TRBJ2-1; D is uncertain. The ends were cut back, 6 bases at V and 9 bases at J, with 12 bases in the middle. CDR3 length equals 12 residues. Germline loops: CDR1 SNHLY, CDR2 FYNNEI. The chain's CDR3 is CASRIKLSEQFF. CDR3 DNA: TGTGCCAGCAGAATAAAGCTTAGTGAGCAGTTCTTC.

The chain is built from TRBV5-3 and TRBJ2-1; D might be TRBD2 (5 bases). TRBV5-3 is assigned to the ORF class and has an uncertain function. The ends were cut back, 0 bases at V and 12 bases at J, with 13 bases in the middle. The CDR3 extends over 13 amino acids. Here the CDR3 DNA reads TGTGCCAGAAGCTTGGAAGGTGGCCGGGGGCAGTTCTTC. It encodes CARSLEGGRGQFF.

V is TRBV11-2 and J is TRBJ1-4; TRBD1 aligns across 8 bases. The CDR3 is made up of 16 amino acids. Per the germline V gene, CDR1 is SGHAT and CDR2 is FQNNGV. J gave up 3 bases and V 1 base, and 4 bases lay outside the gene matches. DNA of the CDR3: TGTGCCAGCAGCTTAGGCACAGGGGGAGCTAATGAAAAACTGTTTTTT. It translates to CASSLGTGGANEKLFF.

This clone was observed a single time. The CDR3 DNA follows: TGTGCCATCAGCGGGACAGGAGTTGAAGCTTTCTTT. This gives the protein CAISGTGVEAFF. The chain uses TRBV10-3 and TRBJ1-1, with 8 positions matching TRBD1. V shed 6 bases, J shed 7 bases, and the junction held 4 bases outside the gene matches. Germline-derived CDR1 and CDR2 are ENHRY and SYGVKD. CDR3 size: 12 residues.

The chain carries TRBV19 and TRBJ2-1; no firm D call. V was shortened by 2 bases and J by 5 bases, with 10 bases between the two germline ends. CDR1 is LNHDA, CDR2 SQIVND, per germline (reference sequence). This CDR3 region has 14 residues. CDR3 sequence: CASSIRRVDNEQFF. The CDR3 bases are TGTGCCAGTAGTATACGAAGAGTGGACAATGAGCAGTTCTTC.

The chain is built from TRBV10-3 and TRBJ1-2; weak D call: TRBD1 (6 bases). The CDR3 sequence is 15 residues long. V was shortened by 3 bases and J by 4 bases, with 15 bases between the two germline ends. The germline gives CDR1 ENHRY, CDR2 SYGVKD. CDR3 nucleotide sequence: TGTGCCATCAGTGATAGGCCAGGGGACCCCTATGGCTACACCTTC. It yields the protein CAISDRPGDPYGYTF.

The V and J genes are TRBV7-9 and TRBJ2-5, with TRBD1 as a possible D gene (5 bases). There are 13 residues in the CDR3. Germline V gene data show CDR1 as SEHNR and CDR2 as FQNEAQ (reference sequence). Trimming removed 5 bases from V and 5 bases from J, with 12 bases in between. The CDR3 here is CASSRAGKETQYF. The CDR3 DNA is TGTGCCAGCAGCCGCGCAGGGAAGGAGACCCAGTACTTC.

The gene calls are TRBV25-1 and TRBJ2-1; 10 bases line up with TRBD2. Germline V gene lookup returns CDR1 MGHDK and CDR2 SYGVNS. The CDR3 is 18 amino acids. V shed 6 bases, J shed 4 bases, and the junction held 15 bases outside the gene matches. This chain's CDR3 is CASSPPGSGREDYNEQFF. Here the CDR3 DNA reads TGTGCCAGCAGCCCCCCCGGGAGCGGGAGGGAGGATTACAATGAGCAGTTCTTC.

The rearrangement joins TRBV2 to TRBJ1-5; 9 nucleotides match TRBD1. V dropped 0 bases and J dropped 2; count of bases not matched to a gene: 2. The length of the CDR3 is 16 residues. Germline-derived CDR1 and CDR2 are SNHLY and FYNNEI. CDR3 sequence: CASSEARTGGNQPQHF. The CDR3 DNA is TGTGCCAGCAGTGAAGCAAGGACAGGGGGCAATCAGCCCCAGCATTTT.